The entry that follows covers one TCR beta chain sequence. The data stem from a study of shared clonotypes between healthy human individuals. Here immunoSEQ multiplex PCR was the method, and the copy in TCRdb shows in-frame clones only, minus some. The sample includes about 2.1 million clones, about 92% seen only once; the top ten take over 1.5%. Selected positively for CCR7 and CD45RO-negative, naive CD8 cells excluded terminally differentiated effector memory CD45RA+ cells. The sequenced material came from naive CD8+ T cells from PBMCs. The sequence derives from a man aged 18 to 35 in good health. Some clones in this sample may be carry-over from other donors' samples.

CDR3 in amino acids: CASSDSRNTEAFF. The CDR3, as DNA: TGTGCCAGCAGTGACTCACGGAACACTGAAGCTTTCTTT. This chain links TRBV25-1 with TRBJ1-1; D call uncertain. The germline V gene has CDR1 MGHDK and CDR2 SYGVNS. The CDR3 is 13 amino acids. V was cut by 3 bases and J by 1 base, with 6 bases left in between. The full variable domain, rest sourced from reference TRBV25-1 and TRBJ1-1, is EADIYQTPRYLVIGTGKKITLECSQTMGHDKMYWYQQDPGMELHLIHYSYGVNSTEKGDLSSESTVSRIRTEHFPLTLESARPSHTSQYLCASSDSRNTEAFFGQGTRLTVV.